The present entry profiles one T cell receptor beta chain with its context. Its antigen is not identified. Both 60 Vbeta primers and 13 Jbeta primers went into the PCR. TCRdb keeps only in-frame clones here, not all; method: immunoSEQ multiplex PCR. Of about 73,000 clones listed, 75% are singletons. The CDR3 is made up of 15 amino acids. V gave up 4 bases and J gave up 4 bases; unmatched junction bases: 6. Per the germline V gene, CDR1 is SGHRS and CDR2 is YFSETQ. This entry is derived from a study of cytomegalovirus exposure and HLA in healthy donors. General study findings and limits: In a later analysis, HLA-associated beta chains showed higher expansion and lower generation probabilities than comparable chains.

Sample: PBMCs. The chain is built from TRBV5-1 and TRBJ2-5; 11 bases are a match to TRBD1. The TCR originated in a man between 65 and 80 years old in good health and CMV-seronegative. The CDR3 is CASSQGQGARETQYF. Written as DNA, the CDR3 is TGCGCCAGCAGCCAAGGACAGGGGGCGAGAGAGACCCAGTACTTC. The whole variable domain, remainder taken from reference TRBV5-1 and TRBJ2-5, is KAGVTQTPRYLIKTRGQQVTLSCSPISGHRSVSWYQQTPGQGLQFLFEYFSETQRNKGNFPGRFSGRQFSNSRSEMNVSTLELGDSALYLCASSQGQGARETQYFGPGTRLLVL.